The clone carrying this T cell receptor beta chain has only a few counts. Its antigen is as yet unknown. This CDR3 is 15 amino acids long. The germline V and J ends were trimmed by 1 base and 2 bases, with 11 bases remaining between them. Germline V lookup: CDR1 SGHTA, CDR2 FQGNSA. The whole isolated RNA underwent reverse transcription, so sequencing captured expressed TCRB transcripts. TCRdb's table, derived via immunoSEQ multiplex PCR, lists solely in-frame clones and lacks some. The repertoire consists of 130,000 to 150,000 clones, with 6.9% occurring once and the leading ten covering more than 1.1%. This sample stems from a study of beta chain features in type 1 diabetes. Notes on the study in general: Naive, central memory and Treg TCRB repertoires appeared more alike in patients than in healthy donors.

Blood was collected once per donor into heparin, averaging around 120 mL. This chain uses TRBV7-2 with TRBJ2-5, with D perhaps TRBD2 (5 bases). This sequence was found in a woman in her twenties or thirties in good health. Sequencing used central memory CD4+ T cells from blood. CDR3 sequence reads: CASSLEAGEQETQYF. The CDR3 DNA sequence: TGTGCCAGCAGCTTAGAGGCGGGTGAGCAAGAGACCCAGTACTTC.